Each of the 27 T cell receptor beta chains below was sequenced from the same sample in a study of blood T cells in healthy people across ages. Sample-barcoded 5' priming and a J-beta primer mix drove a second PCR of roughly 7 to 11 cycles. TCRdb re-analysed the 5' RACE reads in MiXCR, keeping a single row per CDR3 protein. This table has 600,000 to 900,000 distinct CDR3 sequences, around 24% appearing once. Another study also made use of these data, one on T cells of mothers and their children.

The material sequenced was blood. These receptors were obtained from a boy aged 5 to 17 in good health.

Comments on this clonotype: Mismatch with germline at one junction end may stem from a read error. The chain employs TRBV29-1 and TRBJ2-7; TRBD1 agrees at 8 bases. CDR1 is SQVTM, CDR2 ANQGSEA, per germline. The CDR3 is 13 residues long. CDR3 in amino acids: CSVEVQGAYEQHF. CDR3 bases: TGCAGCGTTGAAGTTCAGGGGGCCTACGAGCAGCACTTC.

The table lists this clonotype with a few counts. The V gene is TRBV6-6, the J gene TRBJ2-6; D perhaps matches TRBD2 (7 bases). This CDR3 is 15 amino acids long. Germline assignment: CDR1 MNHNY and CDR2 SVGAGI (reference sequence). V was pared by 8 bases and J by 3 bases, with 14 bases between. The CDR3 sequence is CASRLGGDGANVLTF. For the CDR3, the DNA is TGTGCCAGCCGACTAGGGGGGGATGGGGCCAACGTCCTGACTTTC.

This clonotype was counted ten times or more. This rearrangement joins TRBV7-9 to TRBJ1-1, with TRBD1 matching 7 bases. The germline CDR1 and CDR2 sequences are SEHNR and FQNEAQ (reference sequence). Trimming took 5 bases from V and 1 from J; bases not matched to a gene: 7. CDR3 length equals 15 residues. The CDR3 region is CASSPRTGRNTEAFF. DNA for the CDR3: TGTGCCAGCAGCCCCCGGACAGGACGGAACACTGAAGCTTTCTTT.

The V gene is TRBV4-1, the J gene TRBJ2-5; D possibly corresponds to TRBD1 (5 bases). From germline, CDR1 is MGHRA and CDR2 YSYEKL. V was trimmed by 2 bases and J by 11 bases, leaving 27 bases between them. The CDR3 spans 17 residues. The CDR3 DNA reads TGCGCCAGCAGCCAAAGCCGTTGGGGCCATCGAGTCTCAGAGCAGTACTTC. Its protein product is CASSQSRWGHRVSEQYF.

In this sample, this clonotype turned up a few times. The rearrangement joins TRBV6-5 to TRBJ1-1; 7 bases line up with TRBD1. CDR1 and CDR2 (germline): MNHEY, SVGAGI. V lost 7 bases to trimming and J lost 0 bases; unmatched junction nucleotides: 2. The CDR3 length is 13 residues. This CDR3 is CASTGQMNTEAFF. Written as DNA, the CDR3 is TGTGCCAGCACGGGACAGATGAACACTGAAGCTTTCTTT.

J is TRBJ2-3 and V is TRBV12-3 or TRBV12-4; D may be TRBD1 (6 bases). V lost 4 bases and J 4 bases, leaving 15 bases between the germline ends. The CDR3 is 15 amino acids. The CDR3 is CASSSTGFSADTQYF. CDR3 DNA sequence: TGTGCCAGCAGTTCCACAGGGTTTTCCGCAGATACGCAGTATTTT.

In this sample, this clonotype turned up a few times. V gene TRBV9 combines with J gene TRBJ1-2; D might be TRBD1 (6 bases). Trimming pared 0 bases from V and 2 bases from J, leaving 17 bases between. The V gene's germline CDR1 is SGDLS and CDR2 YYNGEE. This CDR3 region has 17 residues. The CDR3 DNA reads as TGTGCCAGCAGCGTAGACGTCTGGACAGATTTAAACTATGGCTACACCTTC. Amino acid sequence: CASSVDVWTDLNYGYTF.

This clonotype turned up a few times. CDR3 DNA sequence: TGTGCCAGCAGCCAAAAGGGACTAGCGATGTCCTACAATGAGCAGTTCTTC. Residues: CASSQKGLAMSYNEQFF. The V call is TRBV3-1, the J call TRBJ2-1, with TRBD2 matching over 10 bases. Germline V gene data show CDR1 as LGHDT and CDR2 as YNNKEL (reference sequence). The CDR3 has 17 amino acids. V gave up 2 bases and J gave up 1 base; unmatched junction bases: 5.

The chain combines TRBV7-3 with TRBJ2-1, with 13 bases aligning to TRBD2. This CDR3 region has 15 residues. Germline V gene sequence: CDR1 SGHTA, CDR2 FQGTGA. Losses at the gene ends were 5 bases for V and 7 bases for J; bases not matched to a gene: 5. CDR3 amino acids: CASSKLAGGRNEQFF. The CDR3 region has the DNA TGTGCCAGCAGCAAACTAGCGGGGGGGCGAAATGAGCAGTTCTTC.

The chain employs TRBV6-2 or TRBV6-3 and TRBJ1-2; the D is unclear. V was trimmed by 9 bases and J by 4 bases, leaving 12 bases between them. CDR3 length: 12 amino acids. Germline V CDR1 and CDR2: MNHEY, SVGEGT. The CDR3 nucleotides are TGTGCCAGTTCAACCGAGGGCTATGGCTACACCTTC. Translation: CASSTEGYGYTF.

This clonotype was observed a few times. The chain carries TRBV5-1 and TRBJ1-3; no reliable D call. The ends were cut back, 0 bases at V and 0 bases at J, with 7 bases in the middle. Per germline, CDR1 SGHRS and CDR2 YFSETQ. This CDR3 comprises 15 residues. The CDR3 sequence is CASSLEGSSGNTIYF. The CDR3 region has the DNA TGCGCCAGCAGCTTGGAGGGTAGCTCTGGAAACACCATATATTTT.

This clonotype was seen a few times. Here the CDR3 reads CSVLGTSYGYTF. As DNA, the CDR3 is TGCAGCGTTCTCGGGACTTCGTATGGCTACACCTTC. The chain employs TRBV29-1 and TRBJ1-2; D possibly corresponds to TRBD1 (5 bases). This CDR3 is built from 12 residues. CDR1 SQVTM and CDR2 ANQGSEA come from the germline V gene. Trimming took 5 bases from V and 5 from J, leaving 12 bases between them.

The rearrangement links TRBV2 to TRBJ2-7, with D unclear. The V and J ends lost 3 bases and 4 bases respectively, with 10 bases between them. The CDR3 has 13 amino acids. Germline V gives CDR1 SNHLY, CDR2 FYNNEI. In DNA, the CDR3 is TGTGCCAGCAGTGAGTCATCCCGATACGAGCAGTACTTC. This sequence encodes CASSESSRYEQYF.

This clonotype has a handful of counts. CDR3 in amino acids: CASISDALLAEAFF. The CDR3 DNA reads TGTGCCAGCATATCGGATGCGTTACTGGCTGAAGCTTTCTTT. The V and J genes are TRBV2 and TRBJ1-1; D ambiguous. Between the trimmed V and J ends, which lost 7 bases and 6 bases, there was a span of 18 bases. This CDR3 has 14 amino acids. CDR1 SNHLY and CDR2 FYNNEI come from the germline V gene.

This chain uses TRBV7-8 with TRBJ2-5, with TRBD2 matching 10 bases. J was trimmed by 7 bases and V by 5 bases; bases with no gene match: 16. The CDR3 runs to 17 residues. Per the germline V gene, CDR1 is SGHVS and CDR2 is FQNEAQ. CDR3 sequence: CASSLPSGGPAGGTQYF. The CDR3 nucleotides are TGTGCCAGCAGCCTACCTAGCGGGGGCCCGGCGGGCGGGACCCAGTACTTC.

There are a few counts of this clonotype. Germline and junction disagree at one end, which may indicate a read error. The chain joins TRBV29-1 to TRBJ1-5; the match to TRBD1 covers 8 bases. CDR1 is SQVTM and CDR2 is ANQGSEA in the germline V gene. The CDR3 totals 13 residues. CDR3 residues: CSVGTGGNQPLHF. Here the CDR3 DNA reads TGCAGCGTAGGGACAGGAGGCAATCAGCCCCTGCATTTT.

The table lists this clonotype with a few counts. The chain joins TRBV28 to TRBJ2-7, with D possibly matching TRBD2 (7 bases). The V gene lost 5 bases and the J gene lost 1 base, with 15 bases spanning the gap. The germline gives CDR1 MDHEN, CDR2 SYDVKM. This CDR3 has 15 amino acids. The CDR3 here is CASSPLGGGSYEQYF. In nucleotides, the CDR3 is TGTGCCAGCAGTCCCCTAGGGGGGGGATCCTACGAGCAGTACTTC.

This chain connects TRBV12-3 or TRBV12-4 to TRBJ1-3, with 7 bases fitting TRBD1. The junction had 10 bases not matched to a gene; V was cut back by 6 bases and J by 2 bases. This CDR3 spans 16 amino acids. CDR3 DNA sequence: TGTGCCAGCAGCCTTCGACAGGGAGAAGCTGGAAACACCATATATTTT. Encoded protein: CASSLRQGEAGNTIYF.

This chain's CDR3 is CASSYLQGTGELFF. CDR3 bases: TGTGCCAGCAGTTACCTGCAGGGTACCGGGGAGCTGTTTTTT. The V call is TRBV6-2 or TRBV6-3, the J call TRBJ2-2, with a tentative D call TRBD1 (5 bases). CDR3 length: 14 residues. Germline CDR1 MNHEY, CDR2 SVGEGT. V was trimmed by 2 bases and J by 5 bases, leaving 9 bases between them.

This clonotype was counted only a few times. This sequence joins TRBV12-3 or TRBV12-4 and TRBJ1-2, with 8 bases identical to TRBD1. The CDR3 has 14 residues. V was clipped by 5 bases and J by 6 bases; unmatched bases: 8. The CDR3 bases are TGTGCCAGCAGTGGACAGGGATCGAAGGATGGCTACACCTTC. Translated: CASSGQGSKDGYTF.

The chain is built from TRBV4-2 and TRBJ2-2; D is uncertain. V was cut by 0 bases and J by 4 bases, with 21 bases left in between. In germline, CDR1 is LGHNA, CDR2 YNFKEQ. The CDR3 spans 19 residues. As DNA, the CDR3 is TGTGCCAGCAGCCAAGATGTAGGGCGGCTGTTGGGCGGCACCGGGGAGCTGTTTTTT. Translating it yields CASSQDVGRLLGGTGELFF.

This chain links TRBV5-5 with TRBJ2-5; the D is unclear. This CDR3 contains 15 residues. The V end was cut by 4 bases, the J end by 1 base, with 14 bases between. Germline V gene data show CDR1 as SGHKS and CDR2 as YYEKEE (reference sequence). CDR3 nucleotide sequence: TGTGCCAGCAGCCTCGGACCGTCGATCCAAGAGACCCAGTACTTC. Protein: CASSLGPSIQETQYF. Full variable domain (outside the CDR3, taken from reference TRBV5-5 and TRBJ2-5): DAGVTQSPTHLIKTRGQQVTLRCSPISGHKSVSWYQQVLGQGPQFIFQYYEKEERGRGNFPDRFSARQFPNYSSELNVNALLLGDSALYLCASSLGPSIQETQYFGPGTRLLVL.

The V gene is TRBV27, the J gene TRBJ2-5; TRBD2 aligns across 11 bases. V dropped 5 bases and J dropped 3; count of bases not matched to a gene: 5. This CDR3 comprises 15 residues. In germline, CDR1 is MNHEY, CDR2 SMNVEV (reference sequence). In nucleotides, the CDR3 is TGTGCCAGCAGTGTCGGGACTAGCGGTGAAGAGACCCAGTACTTC. It codes for CASSVGTSGEETQYF.

This clonotype was picked up a small number of times. The CDR3 spells CSVVEETQYF. The DNA for the CDR3 is TGCAGCGTTGTAGAAGAGACCCAGTACTTC. This chain uses TRBV29-1 with TRBJ2-5, with D unclear. The V and J ends lost 4 bases and 3 bases respectively, with 3 bases between them. Per germline, CDR1 SQVTM and CDR2 ANQGSEA. This CDR3 has 10 amino acids.

J is TRBJ2-5 and V is TRBV7-2; D is unclear. TRBJ2-7 matches the DNA end more closely, so the J call is doubtful. Germline lookup yields CDR1 SGHTA and CDR2 FQGNSA. The CDR3 covers 16 residues. The CDR3 coding sequence is TGTGCCAGCAGCATGACCTATTATGGGATTTCCTACGAGCAGTACTTC. Its translation is CASSMTYYGISYEQYF.

The table lists this clonotype with a few counts. The genes are TRBV3-1 and TRBJ1-2; possible D gene TRBD1, 5 bases. This CDR3 has 14 amino acids. CDR1 and CDR2 from the germline V gene are LGHDT and YNNKEL (reference sequence). V was trimmed by 5 bases and J by 3 bases, leaving 13 bases between them. Here the CDR3 DNA reads TGTGCCAGCAGCTCAGGGACGAGACACTATGGCTACACCTTC. Translation gives CASSSGTRHYGYTF.

This CDR3 reads CASSPRGAGTPTNYGYTF. For the CDR3, the DNA is TGTGCCAGCTCACCGAGGGGAGCAGGAACCCCTACTAACTATGGCTACACCTTC. The chain couples TRBV18 to TRBJ1-2, with D perhaps TRBD1 (5 bases). The ends were cut back, 3 bases at V and 0 bases at J, with 20 bases in the middle. CDR1 and CDR2 from the germline V gene are KGHSH and LQKENI. CDR3 length: 18 amino acids.